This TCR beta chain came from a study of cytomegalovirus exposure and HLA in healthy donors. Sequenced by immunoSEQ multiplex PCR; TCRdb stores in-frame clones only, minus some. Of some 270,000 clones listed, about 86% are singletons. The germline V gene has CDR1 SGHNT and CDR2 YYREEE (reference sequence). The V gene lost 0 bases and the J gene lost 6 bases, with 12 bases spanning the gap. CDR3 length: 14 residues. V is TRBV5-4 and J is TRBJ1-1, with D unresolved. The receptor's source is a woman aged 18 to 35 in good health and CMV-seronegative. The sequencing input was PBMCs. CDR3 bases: TGTGCCAGCAGCTTGGTTACCGGCGGGGCTGAAGCTTTCTTT. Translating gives CASSLVTGGAEAFF.